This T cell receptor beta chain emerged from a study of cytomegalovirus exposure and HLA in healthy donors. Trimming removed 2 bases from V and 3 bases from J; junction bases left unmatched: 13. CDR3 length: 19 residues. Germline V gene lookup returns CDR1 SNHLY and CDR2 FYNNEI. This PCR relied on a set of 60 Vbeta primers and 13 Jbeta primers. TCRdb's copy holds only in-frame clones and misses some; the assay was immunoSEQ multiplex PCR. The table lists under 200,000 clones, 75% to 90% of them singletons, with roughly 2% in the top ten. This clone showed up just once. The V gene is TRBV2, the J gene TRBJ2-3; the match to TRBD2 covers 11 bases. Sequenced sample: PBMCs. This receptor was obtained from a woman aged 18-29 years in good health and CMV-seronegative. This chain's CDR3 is CASSEFLAGGPMRTDTQYF. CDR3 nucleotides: TGTGCCAGCAGTGAATTTTTAGCGGGGGGGCCGATGAGAACAGATACGCAGTATTTT.